These 3 T cell receptor beta chains were sequenced from one sample in a study of blood T cells in healthy people across ages. A second PCR, run for roughly 7 to 12 cycles, used a sample-barcoded 5' primer plus a J-beta primer mix. TCRdb re-derived calls from the 5' RACE reads in MiXCR, one entry per CDR3 protein. The table includes 1.5 million to 1.9 million distinct CDR3 sequences, 35% to 45% detected once. The source material was blood. Source of these receptors: a woman younger than 35 in good health.

This clonotype came up once. CDR3 coding DNA: TGTGCCAGCAGTGAAAACCCGGGGGGGGCGTATACGCAGTATTTT. Protein product: CASSENPGGAYTQYF. The chain couples TRBV27 to TRBJ2-3; 8 bases agree with TRBD2. From germline, CDR1 is MNHEY and CDR2 SMNVEV (reference sequence). J was trimmed by 7 bases and V by 5 bases; bases with no gene match: 11. The CDR3 consists of 15 residues.

The CDR3 DNA reads as TGTGCCAGCAGCCGTGAGGGGGAAGCTTTCTTT. It is translated as CASSREGEAFF. V usage is TRBV11-1 and J usage is TRBJ1-1, with D maybe TRBD1 (5 bases). The germline CDR1 and CDR2 sequences are SGHAT and FQDESV (reference sequence). This CDR3 region has 11 residues. Trimming took 5 bases from V and 8 from J, leaving 9 bases between them.

This sequence joins TRBV29-1 and TRBJ2-4; 9 bases fit TRBD1. The germline V gene encodes CDR1 SQVTM and CDR2 ANQGSEA. The CDR3 is 16 amino acids. J gave up 1 base and V 6 bases, and 10 bases lay outside the gene matches. The CDR3 DNA reads TGCAGCGTAGGACAGGGGATAACGGGGGCCAAAAACATTCAGTACTTC. This gives the protein CSVGQGITGAKNIQYF. Looking up the rest from reference TRBV29-1 and TRBJ2-4 gives the full variable domain: SAVISQKPSRDICQRGTSLTIQCQVDSQVTMMFWYRQQPGQSLTLIATANQGSEATYESGFVIDKFPISRPNLTFSTLTVSNMSPEDSSIYLCSVGQGITGAKNIQYFGAGTRLSVL.